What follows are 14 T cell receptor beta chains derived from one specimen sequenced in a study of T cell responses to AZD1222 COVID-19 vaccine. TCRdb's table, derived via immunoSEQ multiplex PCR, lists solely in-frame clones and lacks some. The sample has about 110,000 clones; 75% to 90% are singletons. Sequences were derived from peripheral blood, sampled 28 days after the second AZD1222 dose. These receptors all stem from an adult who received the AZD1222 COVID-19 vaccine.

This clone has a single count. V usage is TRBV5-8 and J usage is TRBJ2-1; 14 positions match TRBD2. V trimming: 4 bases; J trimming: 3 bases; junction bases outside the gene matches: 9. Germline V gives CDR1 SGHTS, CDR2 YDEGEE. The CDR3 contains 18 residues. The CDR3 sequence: CASSLAGTSGSGYNEQFF. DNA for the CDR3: TGTGCCAGCAGCCTAGCCGGGACTAGCGGGAGTGGCTACAATGAGCAGTTCTTC.

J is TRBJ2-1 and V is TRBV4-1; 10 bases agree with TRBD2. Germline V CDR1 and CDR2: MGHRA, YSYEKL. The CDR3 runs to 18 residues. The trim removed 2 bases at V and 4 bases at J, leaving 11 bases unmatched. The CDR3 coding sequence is TGCGCCAGCAGCCAAACTAGTACCGGGACTAGCGTTTACAATGAGCAGTTCTTC. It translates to CASSQTSTGTSVYNEQFF.

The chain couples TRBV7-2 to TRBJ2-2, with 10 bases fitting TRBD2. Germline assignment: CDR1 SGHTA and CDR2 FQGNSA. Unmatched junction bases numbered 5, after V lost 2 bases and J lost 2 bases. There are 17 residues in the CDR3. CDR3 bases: TGTGCCAGCAGCTTATTAGGGACTAGCGTAAACACCGGGGAGCTGTTTTTT. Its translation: CASSLLGTSVNTGELFF. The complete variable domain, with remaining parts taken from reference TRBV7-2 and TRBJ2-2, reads GAGVSQSPSNKVTEKGKDVELRCDPISGHTALYWYRQSLGQGLEFLIYFQGNSAPDKSGLPSDRFSAERTGGSVSTLTIQRTQQEDSAVYLCASSLLGTSVNTGELFFGEGSRLTVL.

The CDR3 DNA reads as TGTGCCAGCAGCTTAGACTATCCCTCCTACAATGAGCAGTTCTTC. Translated, it gives CASSLDYPSYNEQFF. The genes are TRBV7-2 and TRBJ2-1; D is uncertain. V was shortened by 1 base and J by 0 bases, with 7 bases between the two germline ends. The CDR3 contains 15 residues. Germline V gene data show CDR1 as SGHTA and CDR2 as FQGNSA.

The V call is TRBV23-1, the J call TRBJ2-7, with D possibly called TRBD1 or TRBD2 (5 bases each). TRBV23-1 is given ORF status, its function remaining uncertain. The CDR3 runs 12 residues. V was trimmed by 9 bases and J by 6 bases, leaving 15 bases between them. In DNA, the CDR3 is TGCGCCAGGGGTAGGGGACCCTCCGAGCAGTACTTC. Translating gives CARGRGPSEQYF.

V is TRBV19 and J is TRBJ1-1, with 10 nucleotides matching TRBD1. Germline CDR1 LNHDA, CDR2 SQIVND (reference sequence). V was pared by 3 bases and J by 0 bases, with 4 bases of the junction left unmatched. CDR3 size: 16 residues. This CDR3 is CASSMGDRGMNTEAFF. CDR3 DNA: TGTGCCAGTAGTATGGGGGACAGGGGTATGAACACTGAAGCTTTCTTT.

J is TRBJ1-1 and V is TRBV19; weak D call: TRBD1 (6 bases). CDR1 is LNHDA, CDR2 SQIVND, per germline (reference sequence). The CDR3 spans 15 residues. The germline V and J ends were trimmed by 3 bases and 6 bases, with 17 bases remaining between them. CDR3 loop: CASSIAGGHRSEAFF. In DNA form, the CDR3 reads TGTGCCAGTAGTATCGCTGGGGGCCACAGGTCTGAAGCTTTCTTT.

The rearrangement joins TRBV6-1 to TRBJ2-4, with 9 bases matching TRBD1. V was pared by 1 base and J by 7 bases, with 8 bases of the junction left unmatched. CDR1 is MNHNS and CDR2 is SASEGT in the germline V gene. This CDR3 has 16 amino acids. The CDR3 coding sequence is TGTGCCAGCAGTGAAGTCGCCGGGACAGGGATCAACATTCAGTACTTC. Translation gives CASSEVAGTGINIQYF.

In DNA, the CDR3 is TGTGCCAGCAGTGGGACTAGCGGGGTTTACTCCTACAATGAGCAGTTCTTC. This sequence encodes CASSGTSGVYSYNEQFF. The V call is TRBV28, the J call TRBJ2-1; 13 bases fit TRBD2. The CDR3 is made up of 17 amino acids. V trimming: 5 bases; J trimming: 0 bases; junction bases outside the gene matches: 4. Germline loops: CDR1 MDHEN, CDR2 SYDVKM.

The CDR3 protein is CSVGGGGYTF. CDR3 in DNA: TGCAGCGTTGGGGGGGGTGGCTACACCTTC. This sequence joins TRBV29-1 and TRBJ1-2; TRBD1 might be the D (5 bases). V lost 4 bases to trimming and J lost 7 bases, with 7 bases between them. Germline V gene lookup returns CDR1 SQVTM and CDR2 ANQGSEA. There are 10 residues in the CDR3.

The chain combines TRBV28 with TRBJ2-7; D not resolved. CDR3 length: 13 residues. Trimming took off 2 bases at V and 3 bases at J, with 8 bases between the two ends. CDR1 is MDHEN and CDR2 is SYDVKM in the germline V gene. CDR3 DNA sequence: TGTGCCAGCAGTTTAATGGGTTTCTACGAGCAGTACTTC. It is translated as CASSLMGFYEQYF.

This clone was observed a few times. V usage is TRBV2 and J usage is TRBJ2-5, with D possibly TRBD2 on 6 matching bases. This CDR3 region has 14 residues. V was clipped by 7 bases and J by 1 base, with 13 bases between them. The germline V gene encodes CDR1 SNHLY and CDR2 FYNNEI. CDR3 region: CASKGRTFQETQYF. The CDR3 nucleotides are TGTGCCAGCAAGGGGAGGACCTTCCAAGAGACCCAGTACTTC.

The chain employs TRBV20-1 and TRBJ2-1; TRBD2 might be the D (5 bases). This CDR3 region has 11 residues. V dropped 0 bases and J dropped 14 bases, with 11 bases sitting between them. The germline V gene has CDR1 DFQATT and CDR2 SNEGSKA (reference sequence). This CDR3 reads CSARESGREFF. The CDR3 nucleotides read TGCAGTGCTAGAGAAAGCGGACGGGAGTTCTTC.

The CDR3 coding sequence is TGTGCCAGCAGCCCTAACCCCCGGGACTGGGGGTACAATGAGCAGTTCTTC. Translating it yields CASSPNPRDWGYNEQFF. The V call is TRBV7-8, the J call TRBJ2-1; D is perhaps TRBD2 (6 bases). V lost 5 bases, J lost 4 bases, and 21 bases lay in between. Germline CDR1 is SGHVS and CDR2 is FQNEAQ. CDR3 length: 17 residues.